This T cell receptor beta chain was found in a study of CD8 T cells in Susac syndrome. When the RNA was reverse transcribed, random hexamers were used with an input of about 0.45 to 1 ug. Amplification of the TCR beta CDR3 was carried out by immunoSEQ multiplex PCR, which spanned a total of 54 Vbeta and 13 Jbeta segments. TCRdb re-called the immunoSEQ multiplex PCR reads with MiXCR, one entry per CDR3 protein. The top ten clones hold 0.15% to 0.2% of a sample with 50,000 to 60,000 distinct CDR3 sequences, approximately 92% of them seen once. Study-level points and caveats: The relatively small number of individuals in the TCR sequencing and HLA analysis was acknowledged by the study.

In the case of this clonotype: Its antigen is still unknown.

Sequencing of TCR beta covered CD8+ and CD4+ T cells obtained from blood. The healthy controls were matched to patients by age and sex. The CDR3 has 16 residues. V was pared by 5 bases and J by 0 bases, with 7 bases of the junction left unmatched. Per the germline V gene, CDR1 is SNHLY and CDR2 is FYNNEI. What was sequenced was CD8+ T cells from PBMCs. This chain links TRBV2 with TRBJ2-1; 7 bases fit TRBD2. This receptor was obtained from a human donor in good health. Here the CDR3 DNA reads TGTGCCAGCAGTCGGGGGGTCGGGGGCTCCTACAATGAGCAGTTCTTC. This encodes CASSRGVGGSYNEQFF. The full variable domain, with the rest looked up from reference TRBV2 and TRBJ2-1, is EPEVTQTPSHQVTQMGQEVILRCVPISNHLYFYWYRQILGQKVEFLVSFYNNEISEKSEIFDDQFSVERPDGSNFTLKIRSTKLEDSAMYFCASSRGVGGSYNEQFFGPGTRLTVL.